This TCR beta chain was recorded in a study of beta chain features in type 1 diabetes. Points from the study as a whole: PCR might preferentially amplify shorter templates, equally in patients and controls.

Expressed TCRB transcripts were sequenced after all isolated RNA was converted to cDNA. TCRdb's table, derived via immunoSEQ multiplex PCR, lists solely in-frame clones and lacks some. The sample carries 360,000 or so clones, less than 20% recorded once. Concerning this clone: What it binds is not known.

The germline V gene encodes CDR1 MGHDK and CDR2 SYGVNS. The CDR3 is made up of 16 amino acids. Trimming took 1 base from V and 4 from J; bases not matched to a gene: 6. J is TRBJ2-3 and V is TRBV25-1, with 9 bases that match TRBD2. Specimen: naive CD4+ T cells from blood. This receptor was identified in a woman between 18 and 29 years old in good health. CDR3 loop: CASSEFSGSVADTQYF. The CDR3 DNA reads TGTGCCAGCAGTGAATTTAGCGGGAGTGTGGCAGATACGCAGTATTTT.